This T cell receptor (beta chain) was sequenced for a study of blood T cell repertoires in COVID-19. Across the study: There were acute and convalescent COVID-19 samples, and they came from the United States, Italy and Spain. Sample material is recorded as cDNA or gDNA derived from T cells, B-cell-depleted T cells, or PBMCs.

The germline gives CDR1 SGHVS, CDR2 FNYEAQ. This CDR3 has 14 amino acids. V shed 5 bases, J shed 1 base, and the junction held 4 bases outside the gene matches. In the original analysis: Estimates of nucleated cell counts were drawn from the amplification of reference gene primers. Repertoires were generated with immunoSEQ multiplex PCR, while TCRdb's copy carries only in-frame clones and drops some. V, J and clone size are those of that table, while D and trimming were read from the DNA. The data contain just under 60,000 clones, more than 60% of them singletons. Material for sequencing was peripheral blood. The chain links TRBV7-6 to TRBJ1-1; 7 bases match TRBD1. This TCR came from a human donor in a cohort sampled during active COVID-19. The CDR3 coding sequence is TGTGCCAGCAGCCGGGGGACAGAGAACACTGAAGCTTTCTTT. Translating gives CASSRGTENTEAFF.